The 14 T cell receptor beta chains below were found in one sample sequenced in a study of graft-versus-host responses after intestinal transplantation. The protocol was immunoSEQ multiplex PCR, while the TCRdb copy is restricted to in-frame clones and leaves out a portion. The table lists some 70,000 clones, 80% to 95% of them singletons. Sequenced material: bone marrow, taken around 720 days after intestinal transplantation. Every receptor here comes from a human patient who received an intestinal transplant, so some T cells may come from the graft donor.

The chain couples TRBV15 to TRBJ2-4; D possibly matches TRBD1 or TRBD2 (5 bases each). Trimming took off 1 base at V and 0 bases at J, with 25 bases between the two ends. This CDR3 comprises 21 residues. Germline lookup yields CDR1 LNHNV and CDR2 YYDKDF (reference sequence). The CDR3 is CATSRGGLGLRQSLAKNIQYF. CDR3 bases: TGTGCCACCAGCAGAGGGGGGTTAGGACTCCGGCAGTCCTTAGCCAAAAACATTCAGTACTTC.

This clone was picked up one time. The V and J genes are TRBV30 and TRBJ2-1, with 11 bases lining up with TRBD2. The CDR3 has 17 amino acids. Trimming at V came to 1 base and at J to 3 bases, leaving 8 bases not matched to a gene. Germline CDR1 is GTSNPN and CDR2 is SVGIG (reference sequence). The CDR3 loop reads CAWSELTSGRDYNEQFF. The CDR3 region has the DNA TGTGCCTGGAGTGAGTTAACTAGCGGGAGAGACTACAATGAGCAGTTCTTC.

V is TRBV29-1 and J is TRBJ2-2; maybe TRBD1 (6 bases). With 3 bases removed from V and 7 bases from J, the gap between germline ends came to 21 bases. CDR3 length: 16 residues. In germline, CDR1 is SQVTM, CDR2 ANQGSEA. This CDR3 is CSVEYLIGGSDGELFF. CDR3 in DNA: TGCAGCGTTGAGTATCTCATTGGGGGCTCTGACGGGGAGCTGTTTTTT.

The chain combines TRBV6-5 with TRBJ2-2; D perhaps matches TRBD2 (5 bases). The ends were cut back, 1 base at V and 6 bases at J, with 9 bases in the middle. Germline assignment: CDR1 MNHEY and CDR2 SVGAGI. The CDR3 consists of 14 residues. The DNA of the CDR3 is TGTGCCAGCAGTTACTTAGCCGGGGCCGGGGAGCTGTTTTTT. Its protein product is CASSYLAGAGELFF.

V gene TRBV9 combines with J gene TRBJ2-7; tentative D call: TRBD2 (6 bases). The germline gives CDR1 SGDLS, CDR2 YYNGEE. With 0 bases removed from V and 5 bases from J, the gap between germline ends came to 12 bases. CDR3 size: 14 residues. The CDR3 reads CASSVGGIRDEQYF. CDR3 nucleotides: TGTGCCAGCAGCGTAGGCGGGATCCGGGACGAGCAGTACTTC.

This clone was found once. This chain joins TRBV4-1 and TRBJ1-6; 8 bases are a match to TRBD1. The germline CDR1 and CDR2 sequences are MGHRA and YSYEKL. The J segment lost 9 bases and the V segment lost 2 bases, leaving 12 bases of the junction unmatched. The CDR3 loop spans 17 amino acids. The CDR3 sequence: CASSQRLGQGSGSPLHF. The CDR3 DNA follows: TGCGCCAGCAGCCAACGCCTAGGACAGGGATCTGGTTCACCCCTCCACTTT.

The rearrangement uses TRBV9 and TRBJ2-7; no reliable D call. Trimming shortened V by 3 bases and J by 5 bases, and 12 bases separated the two germline ends. CDR3 size: 13 residues. CDR1 SGDLS and CDR2 YYNGEE come from the germline V gene. The CDR3 protein is CASSAGILDEQYF. The CDR3 DNA sequence: TGTGCCAGCAGCGCCGGAATATTGGACGAGCAGTACTTC.

The chain employs TRBV19 and TRBJ2-5; 7 nucleotides match TRBD2. The tail of the sequence fits TRBJ2-7 better, so the J call may be wrong. Germline V lookup: CDR1 LNHDA, CDR2 SQIVND (reference sequence). The CDR3 runs to 14 residues. The CDR3 coding sequence is TGTGCCAGGACGATAGCGGGTATTCTTCACGAGCAGTACTTC. This gives the protein CARTIAGILHEQYF.

This clone has just one count. The chain couples TRBV6-6 to TRBJ2-7; D gene unclear. V was cut by 6 bases and J by 0 bases, with 9 bases left in between. Per germline, CDR1 MNHNY and CDR2 SVGAGI (reference sequence). The CDR3 contains 13 residues. CDR3 sequence (DNA): TGTGCCAGCAGGATCCACCACTCCTACGAGCAGTACTTC. Residues: CASRIHHSYEQYF.

The V and J genes are TRBV4-1 and TRBJ1-6, with D unresolved. The CDR3 runs 14 residues. Germline V gene sequence: CDR1 MGHRA, CDR2 YSYEKL. V lost 0 bases, J lost 7 bases, and 7 bases lay in between. The CDR3 DNA reads as TGCGCCAGCAGCCAAGATGGGTGGAATTCACCCCTCCACTTT. As protein: CASSQDGWNSPLHF.

DNA for the CDR3: TGTGCCAGCAGCCCCGGACTAACCTACGAGCAGTACTTC. Translation: CASSPGLTYEQYF. The chain is built from TRBV27 and TRBJ2-7, with D tentatively TRBD2 (6 bases). CDR1 is MNHEY and CDR2 is SMNVEV in the germline V gene (reference sequence). The V gene lost 6 bases and the J gene lost 2 bases, with 11 bases spanning the gap. The CDR3 contains 13 residues.

V gene TRBV6-1 combines with J gene TRBJ2-1; 10 nucleotides match TRBD2. The CDR3 has 15 amino acids. Germline CDR1 is MNHNS and CDR2 is SASEGT. Trimming cost V 10 bases and J 2 bases; bases outside gene matches: 8. CDR3 sequence: CATSSGSAPYNEQFF. CDR3 coding DNA: TGTGCCACATCTAGCGGGAGCGCTCCCTACAATGAGCAGTTCTTC.

This rearrangement joins TRBV20-1 to TRBJ1-1; the D gene is possibly TRBD1 (6 bases). Germline-derived CDR1 and CDR2 are DFQATT and SNEGSKA (reference sequence). V lost 3 bases and J 8 bases, leaving 10 bases between the germline ends. The CDR3 is 11 residues long. CDR3 protein: CSASDGQEAFF. CDR3 bases: TGCAGTGCTAGTGACGGACAGGAAGCTTTCTTT.

This clone has more than one count but fewer than ten. DNA for the CDR3: TGTGCCAGTAGTCCCCCTAGCGGGAAAACCAATGAGCAGTTCTTC. This encodes CASSPPSGKTNEQFF. The chain carries TRBV19 and TRBJ2-1, with 9 bases lining up with TRBD2. The CDR3 has 15 residues. In germline, CDR1 is LNHDA, CDR2 SQIVND (reference sequence). V lost 5 bases and J lost 6; bases outside the gene matches: 8. The full variable domain, rest sourced from reference TRBV19 and TRBJ2-1, is DGGITQSPKYLFRKEGQNVTLSCEQNLNHDAMYWYRQDPGQGLRLIYYSQIVNDFQKGDIAEGYSVSREKKESFPLTVTSAQKNPTAFYLCASSPPSGKTNEQFFGPGTRLTVL.